This T cell receptor (beta chain) came from a study of vaccination and CD4 T cells after COVID-19. Cultured CD4+ T-cell DNA underwent Oncomine TCR Beta short-read sequencing. Via MiXCR, TCRdb re-called the PCR reads, giving one row per CDR3 protein. The repertoire consists of more than 12,000 distinct CDR3 sequences, with roughly 50% occurring once and the leading ten covering about 8.2%. As concerns this clonotype: Antigen unknown.

The treatment here: roughly 11-day PBMC culture with coronavirus spike peptide pools or control peptides (ViraFEST assay). Once peptide pools had expanded antigen-specific T cells, ViraFEST sequenced TCRs. Losses at the gene ends were 2 bases for V and 2 bases for J; bases not matched to a gene: 25. The CDR3 extends over 22 amino acids. Sequenced: CD4+ T cells from blood, cultured in vitro. The TCR sequence derives from a human donor who had recovered from COVID-19. J is TRBJ2-5 and V is TRBV23-1; 8 nucleotides line up with TRBD2. TRBV23-1 is identified as an open reading frame with a role that is uncertain. The CDR3 DNA is TGCGCCAGCAGTCAAGGGGCCCCTCGGGGTTACAGCGGGAGTCGAAGACAAGAGACCCAGTACTTC. Its protein product is CASSQGAPRGYSGSRRQETQYF.